What follows are 9 T cell receptor beta chains derived from one specimen sequenced in a study of blood T cells in healthy people across ages. A sample-barcoded 5' primer and a J-beta primer mix were used in a second PCR of roughly 6 to 11 cycles. MiXCR, run by TCRdb on the 5' RACE reads, gives a single entry per CDR3 protein. The data hold over 1,500,000 distinct CDR3 sequences, with about two fifths observed a single time. The sample was blood. These receptors came from a human donor in good health.

This clonotype occurred a few times. This chain joins TRBV7-2 and TRBJ2-4; 7 bases fit TRBD1. This CDR3 is 18 amino acids long. V lost 2 bases to trimming and J lost 0 bases; unmatched junction nucleotides: 10. Germline V gene sequence: CDR1 SGHTA, CDR2 FQGNSA. CDR3: CASSLRGDSTLAKNIQYF. The CDR3, as DNA: TGTGCCAGCAGCTTACGTGGGGACAGCACTCTAGCCAAAAACATTCAGTACTTC.

Only one count was recorded for this clonotype. This rearrangement joins TRBV6-5 to TRBJ2-1; no clear D. The V gene lost 6 bases and the J gene lost 7 bases, with 13 bases spanning the gap. CDR1 and CDR2 (germline): MNHEY, SVGAGI. The CDR3 has 13 residues. The CDR3 region is CASSHGKENEQFF. The CDR3, as DNA: TGTGCCAGCAGCCACGGAAAGGAGAATGAGCAGTTCTTC.

The J gene is TRBJ2-7, the V gene TRBV4-1, with D perhaps matching TRBD2 (5 bases). Trimming stripped 0 bases from V and 7 bases from J, with 16 bases between. From germline, CDR1 is MGHRA and CDR2 YSYEKL. The CDR3 is made up of 15 amino acids. CDR3 DNA: TGCGCCAGCAGCCAAGATCGGCAGGTCAGAGGGGAGCAGTACTTC. As protein: CASSQDRQVRGEQYF.

The V gene is TRBV12-3 or TRBV12-4, the J gene TRBJ2-1; the D call may be TRBD1 or TRBD2 (6 bases each). The CDR3 runs to 16 residues. The V and J ends lost 7 bases and 9 bases respectively, with 25 bases between them. The CDR3: CASTLAVAGVSSEQFF. The CDR3 DNA reads TGTGCCAGCACCTTAGCGGTGGCAGGGGTGTCCTCTGAGCAGTTCTTC.

The chain carries TRBV27 and TRBJ1-5, with 7 bases fitting TRBD1. The V segment lost 8 bases and the J segment 0 bases; nucleotides outside the gene matches: 7. This CDR3 has 15 amino acids. CDR1 MNHEY and CDR2 SMNVEV come from the germline V gene (reference sequence). The CDR3 nucleotides are TGTGCCAGCGGTTGGACAGGAGCTAGCAATCAGCCCCAGCATTTT. It is translated as CASGWTGASNQPQHF.

Concerning this clonotype: One junction end does not reproduce the germline sequence, and a read error may be involved. V and J are TRBV29-1 and TRBJ1-1; D perhaps matches TRBD1 (5 bases). There are 13 residues in the CDR3. Germline V gives CDR1 SQVTM, CDR2 ANQGSEA. Written as DNA, the CDR3 is TGCAGCGCAGCGGACACCAAGAACACTGAAACTTTCTTT. It is translated as CSAADTKNTETFF.

Note on this clonotype: Sequence at one end of the junction differs from germline and may be a read error. The chain combines TRBV5-6 with TRBJ2-5, with TRBD2 matching 8 bases. The CDR3 totals 12 residues. Germline V gene lookup returns CDR1 SGHDT and CDR2 YYEEEE. The CDR3 bases are TGTGCCAGTACTAGCGGCGGGGAGATCCAGTACTTC. Translated, it gives CASTSGGEIQYF.

The chain combines TRBV4-3 with TRBJ1-2; D is unclear. Looked up from germline, CDR1 is LGHNA and CDR2 is YSLEER. Trimming cost V 6 bases and J 3 bases, with 20 bases left between them. The length of the CDR3 is 16 residues. The CDR3 DNA reads as TGCGCCAGCAGTCCCTTGGGCGACGAGCGTGACTATGGCTACACCTTC. Amino acid sequence: CASSPLGDERDYGYTF.

This clonotype was observed a handful of times. V gene TRBV12-3 or TRBV12-4 combines with J gene TRBJ2-7; D is possibly TRBD1 or TRBD2 (5 bases each). The CDR3 has 13 residues. V lost 5 bases to trimming and J lost 3 bases, with 11 bases between them. CDR3 nucleotides: TGTGCCAGCAGTGCGACGAGGGGCTACGAGCAGTACTTC. Amino acids: CASSATRGYEQYF.